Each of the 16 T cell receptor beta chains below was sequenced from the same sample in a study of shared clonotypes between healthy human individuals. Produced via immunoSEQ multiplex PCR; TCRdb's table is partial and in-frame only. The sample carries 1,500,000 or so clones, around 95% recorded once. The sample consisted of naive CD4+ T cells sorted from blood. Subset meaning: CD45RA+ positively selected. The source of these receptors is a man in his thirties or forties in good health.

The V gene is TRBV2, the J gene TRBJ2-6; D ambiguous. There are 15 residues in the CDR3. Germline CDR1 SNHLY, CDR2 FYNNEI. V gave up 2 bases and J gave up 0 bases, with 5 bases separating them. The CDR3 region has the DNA TGTGCCAGCAGTGAATGGACCTCTGGGGCCAACGTCCTGACTTTC. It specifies CASSEWTSGANVLTF.

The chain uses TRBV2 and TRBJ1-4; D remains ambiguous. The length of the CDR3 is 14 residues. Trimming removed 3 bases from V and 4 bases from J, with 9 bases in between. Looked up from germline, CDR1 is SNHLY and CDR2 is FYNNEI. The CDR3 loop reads CASSERPNNEKLFF. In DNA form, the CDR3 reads TGTGCCAGCAGTGAGCGTCCGAATAATGAAAAACTGTTTTTT. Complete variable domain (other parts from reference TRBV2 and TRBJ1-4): EPEVTQTPSHQVTQMGQEVILRCVPISNHLYFYWYRQILGQKVEFLVSFYNNEISEKSEIFDDQFSVERPDGSNFTLKIRSTKLEDSAMYFCASSERPNNEKLFFGSGTQLSVL.

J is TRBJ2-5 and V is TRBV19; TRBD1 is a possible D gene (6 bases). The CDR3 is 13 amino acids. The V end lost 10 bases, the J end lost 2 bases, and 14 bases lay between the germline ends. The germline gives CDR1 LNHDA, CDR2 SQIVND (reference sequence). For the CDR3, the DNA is TGTGCCACAACAGGGACGGAACAAGAGACCCAGTACTTC. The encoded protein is CATTGTEQETQYF.

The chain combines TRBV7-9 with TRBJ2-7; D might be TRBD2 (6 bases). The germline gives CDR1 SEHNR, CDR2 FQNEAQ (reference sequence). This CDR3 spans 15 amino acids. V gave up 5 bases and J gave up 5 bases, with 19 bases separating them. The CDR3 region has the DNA TGTGCCAGCAGCCCCTCCCTGGAGGGTGGAGACGAGCAGTACTTC. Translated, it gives CASSPSLEGGDEQYF.

CDR3 sequence (DNA): TGTGCCAGCTCATCCGCGACAGGGGGCGCCGACTATGGCTACACCTTC. As protein: CASSSATGGADYGYTF. The chain employs TRBV18 and TRBJ1-2, with TRBD1 identical over 10 bases. Germline loops: CDR1 KGHSH, CDR2 LQKENI. V lost 5 bases, J lost 3 bases, and 9 bases stayed unmatched. CDR3 length equals 16 residues. The full variable domain, its missing parts supplied by reference TRBV18 and TRBJ1-2, is NAGVMQNPRHLVRRRGQEARLRCSPMKGHSHVYWYRQLPEEGLKFMVYLQKENIIDESGMPKERFSAEFPKEGPSILRIQQVVRGDSAAYFCASSSATGGADYGYTFGSGTRLTVV.

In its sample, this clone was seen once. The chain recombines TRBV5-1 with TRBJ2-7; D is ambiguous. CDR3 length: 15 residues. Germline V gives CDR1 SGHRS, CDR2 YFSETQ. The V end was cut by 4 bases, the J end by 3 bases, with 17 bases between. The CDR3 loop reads CASSHSRPPHYEQYF. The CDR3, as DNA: TGCGCCAGCAGCCATTCCCGGCCCCCCCACTACGAGCAGTACTTC.

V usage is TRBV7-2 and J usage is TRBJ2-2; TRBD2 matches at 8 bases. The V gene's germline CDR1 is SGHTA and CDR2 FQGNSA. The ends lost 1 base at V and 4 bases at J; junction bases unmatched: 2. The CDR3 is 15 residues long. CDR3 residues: CASSLVAGSTGELFF. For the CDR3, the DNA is TGTGCCAGCAGCTTAGTAGCGGGAAGCACCGGGGAGCTGTTTTTT.

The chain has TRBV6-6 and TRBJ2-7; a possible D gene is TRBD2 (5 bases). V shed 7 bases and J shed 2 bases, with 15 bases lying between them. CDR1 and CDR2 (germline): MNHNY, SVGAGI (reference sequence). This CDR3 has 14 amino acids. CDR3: CASNPWTGTYEQYF. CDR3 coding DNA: TGTGCCAGCAATCCATGGACTGGAACCTACGAGCAGTACTTC.

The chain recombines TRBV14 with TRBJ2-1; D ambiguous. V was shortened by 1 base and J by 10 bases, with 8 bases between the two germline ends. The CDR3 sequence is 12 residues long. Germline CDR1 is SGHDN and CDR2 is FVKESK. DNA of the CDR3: TGTGCCAGCAGCCAAGGAGCATGGGAGCAGTTCTTC. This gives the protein CASSQGAWEQFF. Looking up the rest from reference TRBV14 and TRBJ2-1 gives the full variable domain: EAGVTQFPSHSVIEKGQTVTLRCDPISGHDNLYWYRRVMGKEIKFLLHFVKESKQDESGMPNNRFLAERTGGTYSTLKVQPAELEDSGVYFCASSQGAWEQFFGPGTRLTVL.

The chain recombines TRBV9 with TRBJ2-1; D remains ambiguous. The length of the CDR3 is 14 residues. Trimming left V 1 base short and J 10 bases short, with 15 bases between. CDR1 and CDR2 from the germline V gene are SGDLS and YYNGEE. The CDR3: CASSVTVTIPEQFF. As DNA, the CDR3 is TGTGCCAGCAGCGTAACCGTTACTATCCCCGAGCAGTTCTTC. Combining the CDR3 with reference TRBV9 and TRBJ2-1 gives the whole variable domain DSGVTQTPKHLITATGQRVTLRCSPRSGDLSVYWYQQSLDQGLQFLIQYYNGEERAKGNILERFSAQQFPDLHSELNLSSLELGDSALYFCASSVTVTIPEQFFGPGTRLTVL.

Written as DNA, the CDR3 is TGTGCCAGTAGTATACGTCTAGCGGGAGGGGCCGCGAACACCGGGGAGCTGTTTTTT. The encoded protein is CASSIRLAGGAANTGELFF. The rearrangement joins TRBV19 to TRBJ2-2, with 12 bases fitting TRBD2. The trim removed 2 bases at V and 0 bases at J, leaving 7 bases unmatched. Germline loops: CDR1 LNHDA, CDR2 SQIVND (reference sequence). The CDR3 totals 19 residues.

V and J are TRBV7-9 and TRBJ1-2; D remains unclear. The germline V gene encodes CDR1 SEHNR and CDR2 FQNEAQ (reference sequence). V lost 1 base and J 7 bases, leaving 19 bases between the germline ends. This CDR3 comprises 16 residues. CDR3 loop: CASSLDVLVIVGGYTF. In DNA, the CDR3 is TGTGCCAGCAGCTTAGACGTGTTAGTAATCGTCGGTGGCTACACCTTC.

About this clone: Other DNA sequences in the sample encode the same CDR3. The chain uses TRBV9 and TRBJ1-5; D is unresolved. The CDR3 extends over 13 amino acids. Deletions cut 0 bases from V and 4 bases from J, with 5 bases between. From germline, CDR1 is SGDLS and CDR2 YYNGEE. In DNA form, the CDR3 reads TGTGCCAGCAGCGTAGCGGAGAATCAGCCCCAGCATTTT. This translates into CASSVAENQPQHF.

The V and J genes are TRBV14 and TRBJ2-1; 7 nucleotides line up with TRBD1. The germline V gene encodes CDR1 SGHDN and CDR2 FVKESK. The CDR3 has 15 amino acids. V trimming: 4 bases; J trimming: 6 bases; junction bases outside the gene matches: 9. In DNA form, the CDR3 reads TGTGCCAGCAGCCTTACAGGGGCACGTTTCAATGAGCAGTTCTTC. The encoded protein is CASSLTGARFNEQFF.

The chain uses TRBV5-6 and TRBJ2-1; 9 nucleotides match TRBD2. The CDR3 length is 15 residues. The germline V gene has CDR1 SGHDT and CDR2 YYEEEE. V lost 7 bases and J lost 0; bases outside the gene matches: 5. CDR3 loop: CASSSRGGSYNEQFF. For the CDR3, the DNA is TGTGCCAGCTCCTCGCGGGGGGGCTCCTACAATGAGCAGTTCTTC.

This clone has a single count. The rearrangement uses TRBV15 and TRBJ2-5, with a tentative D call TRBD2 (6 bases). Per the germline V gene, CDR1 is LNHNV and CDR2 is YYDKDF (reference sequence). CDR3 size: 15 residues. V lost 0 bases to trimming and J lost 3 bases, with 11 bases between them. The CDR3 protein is CATSRDPGGEETQYF. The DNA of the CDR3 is TGTGCCACCAGCAGAGATCCTGGAGGGGAAGAGACCCAGTACTTC.